This T cell receptor (beta chain) was found in a study of T cells of healthy individuals. TCRdb re-derived calls from the 5' RACE reads in MiXCR, one entry per CDR3 protein. The sample holds 40,000 to 60,000 distinct CDR3 sequences, approximately 15% seen once. The CDR3 extends over 13 amino acids. Trimming took off 2 bases at V and 5 bases at J, with 7 bases between the two ends. The germline V gene has CDR1 MNHEY and CDR2 SVGEGT. This clonotype appeared many times. The chain combines TRBV6-2 or TRBV6-3 with TRBJ2-4; D might be TRBD1 (5 bases). The origin of this receptor is a human donor in good health. The CDR3 reads CASSYTRENIQYF. The DNA for the CDR3 is TGTGCCAGCAGTTACACCAGGGAAAACATTCAGTACTTC.